Listed here are 30 T cell receptor beta chains from one sample, sequenced in a study of T cell responses to AZD1222 COVID-19 vaccine. Sequencing was performed with immunoSEQ multiplex PCR; in TCRdb, only in-frame clones are kept and a portion is missing. Of about 76,000 clones listed, 60% to 85% were seen once; the top ten hold 27%. Sequencing was performed on peripheral blood, taken 28 days after the second dose of the MenACWY control vaccine. The receptors stem from an adult who received the MenACWY meningococcal vaccine as a control.

V and J are TRBV5-4 and TRBJ2-1; 9 nucleotides agree with TRBD2. V dropped 0 bases and J dropped 7; count of bases not matched to a gene: 5. Germline V CDR1 and CDR2: SGHNT, YYREEE (reference sequence). There are 15 residues in the CDR3. CDR3 sequence: CASSLGGGAGNEQFF. CDR3 nucleotides: TGTGCCAGCAGCTTGGGCGGGGGGGCCGGTAATGAGCAGTTCTTC.

This sequence joins TRBV28 and TRBJ2-6; D remains ambiguous. The CDR3 sequence is 18 residues long. The ends were cut back, 5 bases at V and 0 bases at J, with 17 bases in the middle. CDR1 MDHEN and CDR2 SYDVKM come from the germline V gene. The CDR3 coding sequence is TGTGCCAGCAGTCTTCTCGGAAGAATGAACTCTGGGGCCAACGTCCTGACTTTC. Its protein product is CASSLLGRMNSGANVLTF.

This clone is a singleton in its sample. This sequence joins TRBV19 and TRBJ1-6; D gene unclear. CDR1 and CDR2 from the germline V gene are LNHDA and SQIVND (reference sequence). This CDR3 is built from 14 residues. Trimming removed 0 bases from V and 10 bases from J, with 10 bases in between. CDR3 region: CASSIDRSGSPLHF. CDR3 sequence (DNA): TGTGCCAGTAGTATAGACAGGTCTGGATCACCCCTCCACTTT. Variable domain in full (rest from reference TRBV19 and TRBJ1-6): DGGITQSPKYLFRKEGQNVTLSCEQNLNHDAMYWYRQDPGQGLRLIYYSQIVNDFQKGDIAEGYSVSREKKESFPLTVTSAQKNPTAFYLCASSIDRSGSPLHFGNGTRLTVT.

CDR3 in DNA: TGTGCCAGCAGCGTAGCAGGGTCCAATGAGCAGTTCTTC. As protein: CASSVAGSNEQFF. This rearrangement joins TRBV9 to TRBJ2-1; D is possibly TRBD1 (5 bases). The CDR3 runs 13 residues. Germline V CDR1 and CDR2: SGDLS, YYNGEE. With 0 bases removed from V and 6 bases from J, the gap between germline ends came to 7 bases.

The chain carries TRBV28 and TRBJ1-2, with D unclear. The CDR3 is 14 residues long. Trimming removed 3 bases at V and 6 bases at J, with 14 bases between. CDR1 MDHEN and CDR2 SYDVKM come from the germline V gene. DNA of the CDR3: TGTGCCAGCAGTTTGCCCGACCGTTCGGATGGCTACACCTTC. Its translation is CASSLPDRSDGYTF.

The chain combines TRBV15 with TRBJ1-5, with D unclear. V dropped 7 bases and J dropped 1 base, with 11 bases sitting between them. The germline V gene has CDR1 LNHNV and CDR2 YYDKDF (reference sequence). The CDR3 has 14 residues. The CDR3 DNA follows: TGTGCCACCACCAAAGGTTTAAGCAATCAGCCCCAGCATTTT. Translation gives CATTKGLSNQPQHF.

This clone was picked up many times. CDR3 nucleotides: TGTGCCAGCAGCCCGGCCATGGGAGCGGGAGGCACAGATACGCAGTATTTT. It specifies CASSPAMGAGGTDTQYF. This chain uses TRBV7-6 with TRBJ2-3, with 8 bases lining up with TRBD2. CDR3 size: 17 residues. In germline, CDR1 is SGHVS, CDR2 FNYEAQ. V shed 5 bases, J shed 1 base, and the junction held 11 bases outside the gene matches.

This chain uses TRBV7-3 with TRBJ1-1; tentative D call: TRBD1 (5 bases). This CDR3 has 15 residues. CDR1 is SGHTA, CDR2 FQGTGA, per germline. V lost 2 bases and J 0 bases, leaving 10 bases between the germline ends. DNA of the CDR3: TGTGCCAGCAGCTTAGCGGGGGGAATGAACACTGAAGCTTTCTTT. Translating gives CASSLAGGMNTEAFF.

This clone appeared a few times. The chain joins TRBV5-1 to TRBJ2-5, with D possibly matching TRBD2 (5 bases). Deletions cut 4 bases from V and 1 base from J, with 11 bases between. From germline, CDR1 is SGHRS and CDR2 YFSETQ. This CDR3 comprises 14 residues. CDR3 residues: CASSLGSPQETQYF. CDR3 coding DNA: TGCGCCAGCAGCCTTGGGAGTCCCCAAGAGACCCAGTACTTC.

The chain joins TRBV27 to TRBJ2-1, with TRBD2 matching over 13 bases. Germline CDR1 and CDR2: MNHEY and SMNVEV (reference sequence). J was trimmed by 4 bases and V by 5 bases; bases with no gene match: 8. The CDR3 is made up of 17 amino acids. The CDR3 region is CASSTSGLAGRYNEQFF. The DNA for the CDR3 is TGTGCCAGCAGTACCTCGGGACTAGCGGGGCGATACAATGAGCAGTTCTTC.

J is TRBJ1-6 and V is TRBV6-5; 7 positions match TRBD1. The CDR3 loop spans 14 amino acids. V trimming: 11 bases; J trimming: 6 bases; junction bases outside the gene matches: 10. Per germline, CDR1 MNHEY and CDR2 SVGAGI. CDR3 amino acids: CASQGEVGNSPLHF. The CDR3 DNA reads TGTGCCTCCCAGGGGGAGGTCGGTAATTCACCCCTCCACTTT.

The chain employs TRBV30 and TRBJ2-1; 8 bases agree with TRBD2. The V segment lost 3 bases and the J segment 6 bases; nucleotides outside the gene matches: 16. From germline, CDR1 is GTSNPN and CDR2 SVGIG (reference sequence). This CDR3 region has 17 residues. Written as DNA, the CDR3 is TGTGCCTGGAGCCGTGGGTCTACTAGCGGACCTTTCAATGAGCAGTTCTTC. Its translation: CAWSRGSTSGPFNEQFF.

V gene TRBV29-1 combines with J gene TRBJ1-2, with D possibly matching TRBD1 (5 bases). The germline CDR1 and CDR2 sequences are SQVTM and ANQGSEA. The CDR3 has 14 residues. Trimming removed 5 bases from V and 3 bases from J, with 16 bases in between. CDR3 nucleotides: TGCAGCGTTAGAATTCTCCAAGGGGACTATGGCTACACCTTC. Protein: CSVRILQGDYGYTF.

The V and J genes are TRBV28 and TRBJ2-1; TRBD1 or TRBD2 may be the D gene (5 bases each). V was trimmed by 6 bases and J by 6 bases, leaving 18 bases between them. This CDR3 contains 15 residues. Germline V CDR1 and CDR2: MDHEN, SYDVKM. The CDR3 here is CASSSGRENFNEQFF. The CDR3 DNA reads TGTGCCAGCAGCTCCGGCAGGGAGAATTTCAATGAGCAGTTCTTC.

Here the CDR3 DNA reads TGTGCCAGCAGTAACGACAGAATCTATGGCTACACCTTC. This sequence encodes CASSNDRIYGYTF. J is TRBJ1-2 and V is TRBV12-3 or TRBV12-4; D is perhaps TRBD1 (5 bases). V lost 5 bases and J lost 4, with 11 bases in between. The length of the CDR3 is 13 residues.

The rearrangement links TRBV5-6 to TRBJ1-1; D perhaps matches TRBD1 (5 bases). The CDR3 consists of 15 residues. Germline lookup yields CDR1 SGHDT and CDR2 YYEEEE. V was pared by 6 bases and J by 5 bases, with 20 bases between. CDR3 DNA: TGTGCCAGCATCCTAAATGGGGCCAGAACTACTGAAGCTTTCTTT. Amino acid sequence: CASILNGARTTEAFF. The full variable domain, its missing parts supplied by reference TRBV5-6 and TRBJ1-1, is DAGVTQSPTHLIKTRGQQVTLRCSPKSGHDTVSWYQQALGQGPQFIFQYYEEEERQRGNFPDRFSGHQFPNYSSELNVNALLLGDSALYLCASILNGARTTEAFFGQGTRLTVV.

The chain couples TRBV7-9 to TRBJ1-1; D is unclear. CDR3 length: 14 residues. V was pared by 1 base and J by 3 bases, with 9 bases between. Per the germline V gene, CDR1 is SEHNR and CDR2 is FQNEAQ (reference sequence). The DNA of the CDR3 is TGTGCCAGCAGCTTAGACGATGGGGACACTGAAGCTTTCTTT. Translating gives CASSLDDGDTEAFF. Filled out from reference TRBV7-9 and TRBJ1-1, the complete variable domain reads DTGVSQNPRHKITKRGQNVTFRCDPISEHNRLYWYRQTLGQGPEFLTYFQNEAQLEKSRLLSDRFSAERPKGSFSTLEIQRTEQGDSAMYLCASSLDDGDTEAFFGQGTRLTVV.

The V call is TRBV9, the J call TRBJ2-3; a weak D match, TRBD2 (5 bases). CDR1 and CDR2 from the germline V gene are SGDLS and YYNGEE. V lost 0 bases to trimming and J lost 3 bases, with 11 bases between them. The CDR3 is 15 residues long. The CDR3, as DNA: TGTGCCAGCAGCGTAGACGCGGGCGGGACAGATACGCAGTATTTT. This sequence encodes CASSVDAGGTDTQYF.

V is TRBV6-1 and J is TRBJ2-5, with 7 bases matching TRBD1. CDR1 is MNHNS, CDR2 SASEGT, per germline. This CDR3 is built from 18 residues. The V and J ends lost 4 bases and 2 bases, in that order; junction bases with no gene match: 16. The CDR3 DNA follows: TGTGCCAGCAGTGGGGGGACCAGACAGGGTGGAAGGCAAGAGACCCAGTACTTC. This encodes CASSGGTRQGGRQETQYF.

The chain has TRBV7-9 and TRBJ2-7, with 11 bases lining up with TRBD1. The germline gives CDR1 SEHNR, CDR2 FQNEAQ (reference sequence). The length of the CDR3 is 15 residues. J lost 5 bases, V lost 3 bases, and 6 bases had no gene match. The CDR3 spells CASSLGGQGAHEQYF. CDR3 coding DNA: TGTGCCAGCAGCTTGGGCGGACAGGGGGCCCACGAGCAGTACTTC.

The rearrangement joins TRBV9 to TRBJ2-5; 9 nucleotides agree with TRBD1. The CDR3 spans 17 residues. Trimming cost V 2 bases and J 5 bases; bases outside gene matches: 13. CDR1 SGDLS and CDR2 YYNGEE come from the germline V gene. CDR3 nucleotide sequence: TGTGCCAGCAGCGTGTGCCTCCGGGACAGGGAGCTGGAGACCCAGTACTTC. The encoded protein is CASSVCLRDRELETQYF.

The chain couples TRBV2 to TRBJ1-4; perhaps TRBD1 as D (6 bases). V was shortened by 10 bases and J by 6 bases, with 18 bases between the two germline ends. Germline CDR1 is SNHLY and CDR2 is FYNNEI. The CDR3 totals 14 residues. The CDR3 loop reads CATSPGGGYEKLFF. For the CDR3, the DNA is TGTGCCACCTCCCCCGGGGGGGGCTATGAAAAACTGTTTTTT.

This chain links TRBV5-8 with TRBJ1-5; 8 bases match TRBD1. This CDR3 has 15 amino acids. Losses at the gene ends were 4 bases for V and 4 bases for J; bases not matched to a gene: 7. The germline V gene encodes CDR1 SGHTS and CDR2 YDEGEE. The CDR3 DNA sequence: TGTGCCAGCAGCACCCACAGGGGGGGAAATCAGCCCCAGCATTTT. This gives the protein CASSTHRGGNQPQHF.

The rearrangement joins TRBV28 to TRBJ2-2; D remains unclear. V was pared by 2 bases and J by 4 bases, with 8 bases between. Looked up from germline, CDR1 is MDHEN and CDR2 is SYDVKM. CDR3 length: 14 residues. Written as DNA, the CDR3 is TGTGCCAGCAGTTTAAGCCTGCTCACCGGGGAGCTGTTTTTT. Protein product: CASSLSLLTGELFF.

This rearrangement joins TRBV3-1 (or the pseudogene TRBV3-2) to TRBJ1-2; D gene uncertain. Germline V gene lookup returns CDR1 LGHDT and CDR2 YNNKEL (reference sequence). V was trimmed by 2 bases and J by 8 bases, leaving 12 bases between them. CDR3 length: 13 amino acids. In DNA form, the CDR3 reads TGTGCCAGCAGCCAAAACTCCCCTATGGGCTACACCTTC. Translation gives CASSQNSPMGYTF.

The chain carries TRBV5-3 and TRBJ2-3; D possibly corresponds to TRBD2 (5 bases). TRBV5-3 is classed as an ORF, of uncertain function. The CDR3 is made up of 15 amino acids. The V gene lost 0 bases and the J gene lost 1 base, with 9 bases spanning the gap. CDR3 amino acids: CARSLALAGTDTQYF. In DNA form, the CDR3 reads TGTGCCAGAAGCTTGGCCCTAGCAGGCACAGATACGCAGTATTTT.

The chain has TRBV7-2 and TRBJ1-1; the match to TRBD1 covers 9 bases. V lost 4 bases, J lost 4 bases, and 4 bases stayed unmatched. The CDR3 contains 14 residues. Germline CDR1 is SGHTA and CDR2 is FQGNSA. CDR3 nucleotide sequence: TGTGCCAGCAGCTGGGACAGGGTCTCCACTGAAGCTTTCTTT. Amino acids: CASSWDRVSTEAFF.

The V gene is TRBV30, the J gene TRBJ2-3, with D perhaps TRBD2 (5 bases). This CDR3 has 11 amino acids. From germline, CDR1 is GTSNPN and CDR2 SVGIG (reference sequence). Trimming cost V 3 bases and J 6 bases, with 7 bases left between them. The CDR3 here is CAWSSGDTQYF. In DNA, the CDR3 is TGTGCCTGGAGCTCGGGGGATACGCAGTATTTT.

This clone was observed once. V is TRBV28 and J is TRBJ2-7; 9 bases match TRBD1. The CDR3 runs to 13 residues. V dropped 3 bases and J dropped 11; count of bases not matched to a gene: 8. From germline, CDR1 is MDHEN and CDR2 SYDVKM. CDR3 sequence (DNA): TGTGCCAGCAGTTTCGCGGGGGACAGGGTGGAGTACTTC. This translates into CASSFAGDRVEYF.

The chain links TRBV7-2 to TRBJ2-2; no clear D. Trimming cost V 5 bases and J 8 bases, with 15 bases left between them. The CDR3 spans 14 residues. Germline CDR1 and CDR2: SGHTA and FQGNSA. CDR3 nucleotide sequence: TGTGCCAGCAGCGAGGAACTCCGGGCAGGGGAGCTGTTTTTT. It encodes CASSEELRAGELFF. Full variable domain (missing parts from reference TRBV7-2 and TRBJ2-2): GAGVSQSPSNKVTEKGKDVELRCDPISGHTALYWYRQSLGQGLEFLIYFQGNSAPDKSGLPSDRFSAERTGGSVSTLTIQRTQQEDSAVYLCASSEELRAGELFFGEGSRLTVL.